This note documents a single T cell receptor beta chain sequence. Its antigen remains unknown. The sample is drawn from a study of radiotherapy plus CTLA-4 blockade in lung cancer. Study overall: Objective responses were seen in around 19% of patients, disease control in more than 30%. Whole-study findings and limits: Response was reportedly best predicted by early blood T cell clone dynamics, with interferon-beta. Blood TCR clones of tumor origin expanded after radiotherapy plus ipilimumab.

Only in-frame clones appear in the TCRdb table, and some are missing; sequencing was by immunoSEQ multiplex PCR. The table records tens of thousands of clones, about 74% of them present only once. The CDR3 consists of 13 residues. V was pared by 2 bases and J by 1 base, with 6 bases between. The V gene's germline CDR1 is LGHNA and CDR2 YSLEER. Sequences were derived from peripheral blood, sampled from a patient treated with radiotherapy plus ipilimumab. The chain is built from TRBV4-3 and TRBJ2-7, with D perhaps matching TRBD2 (6 bases). This sequence originates from a human donor with non-small cell lung cancer whose response to radiotherapy plus ipilimumab could not be evaluated. The CDR3 sequence: CASSQRGSYEQYF. DNA for the CDR3: TGCGCCAGCAGCCAACGGGGGTCCTACGAGCAGTACTTC.